The 9 T cell receptor beta chains given below trace back to one sample, sequenced in a study of cytomegalovirus exposure and HLA in healthy donors (dated by TCRdb to about 2017). The library was produced with the immunoSEQ multiplex PCR assay. The multiplex PCR relied on a mix of 60 forward primers for TCR Vbeta segments and 13 reverse primers for TCR Jbeta segments. TCRdb took over this immuneACCESS table, retaining in-frame rearrangements with V and J assigned. Such tables are incomplete; in checked studies, under half of the missing clones stem from an unresolved V gene, and the remainder is unexplained. This sample has 100,000 to 150,000 clones in its table, and under 85% of those were observed once. Approximately 6.3% of the sample goes to the ten largest clones. The material sequenced was PBMCs. All receptors come from a man aged 18 to 30 in good health and CMV-seropositive.

The chain joins TRBV7-3 to TRBJ2-3; D is possibly TRBD2 (6 bases). Germline V gene sequence: CDR1 SGHTA, CDR2 FQGTGA. V gave up 5 bases and J gave up 2 bases, with 17 bases separating them. The CDR3 runs to 16 residues. The CDR3 loop reads CASSPGRGGDTDTQYF. The CDR3 bases are TGTGCCAGCAGCCCAGGGCGCGGAGGGGACACAGATACGCAGTATTTT.

This clone was seen only once. CDR3 protein: CASSSGQTYGYTF. CDR3 DNA: TGTGCCAGCAGCTCGGGACAGACCTATGGCTACACCTTC. The chain joins TRBV5-6 to TRBJ1-2; 7 bases are shared with TRBD1. The CDR3 extends over 13 amino acids. V trimming: 3 bases; J trimming: 4 bases; junction bases outside the gene matches: 3. CDR1 is SGHDT and CDR2 is YYEEEE in the germline V gene.

The chain uses TRBV6-1 and TRBJ1-1; the match to TRBD1 covers 10 bases. V trimming: 2 bases; J trimming: 7 bases; junction bases outside the gene matches: 7. Germline CDR1 reads MNHNS; CDR2 reads SASEGT. The CDR3 is 15 residues long. This CDR3 reads CASSESGTGEFEAFF. CDR3 DNA sequence: TGTGCCAGCAGTGAATCAGGGACAGGGGAATTTGAAGCTTTCTTT.

The chain is built from TRBV27 and TRBJ1-1, with unresolved D. This CDR3 has 13 residues. Between the trimmed V and J ends, which lost 5 bases and 4 bases, there was a span of 11 bases. Germline CDR1 and CDR2: MNHEY and SMNVEV (reference sequence). CDR3 sequence (DNA): TGTGCCAGCAGTCCCCCCGGTGGCACTGAAGCTTTCTTT. Amino acid sequence: CASSPPGGTEAFF.

The chain carries TRBV5-1 and TRBJ2-3; TRBD2 matches at 16 bases. This CDR3 is built from 18 residues. Per the germline V gene, CDR1 is SGHRS and CDR2 is YFSETQ. Trimming took 3 bases from V and 5 from J; bases not matched to a gene: 9. CDR3 nucleotides: TGCGCCAGCAGCTGGGGACTAGCGGGAGGGCCATATGGAGATACGCAGTATTTT. It encodes CASSWGLAGGPYGDTQYF.

This clone appeared a few times. The CDR3 DNA is TGTGCCAGCTCAGACAGCGGGGTCACAGATACGCAGTATTTT. Translated: CASSDSGVTDTQYF. This chain uses TRBV18 with TRBJ2-3; 7 positions agree with TRBD2. This CDR3 comprises 14 residues. Per the germline V gene, CDR1 is KGHSH and CDR2 is LQKENI. V shed 5 bases, J shed 2 bases, and the junction held 4 bases outside the gene matches. The whole variable domain, filled in from reference TRBV18 and TRBJ2-3, reads NAGVMQNPRHLVRRRGQEARLRCSPMKGHSHVYWYRQLPEEGLKFMVYLQKENIIDESGMPKERFSAEFPKEGPSILRIQQVVRGDSAAYFCASSDSGVTDTQYFGPGTRLTVL.

The DNA for the CDR3 is TGTGCCAGCAGCTTCGAGGGGGCGGGGAGGACCATATATTTT. As protein: CASSFEGAGRTIYF. The chain joins TRBV7-9 to TRBJ1-3; 7 bases are shared with TRBD1. Germline CDR1 is SEHNR and CDR2 is FQNEAQ (reference sequence). V was clipped by 3 bases and J by 10 bases; unmatched bases: 9. The CDR3 spans 14 residues.

The chain recombines TRBV19 with TRBJ2-2; TRBD2 matches 11 bases. The V and J ends lost 5 bases and 6 bases, in that order; junction bases with no gene match: 5. Germline V gene lookup returns CDR1 LNHDA and CDR2 SQIVND (reference sequence). The CDR3 totals 15 residues. The CDR3 bases are TGTGCCAGTAGTTCGCTAGCGGGAGGATCCGGGGAGCTGTTTTTT. The encoded protein is CASSSLAGGSGELFF.

This clone has only a few counts. The V call is TRBV9, the J call TRBJ2-2, with 10 bases identical to TRBD2. The junction had 3 bases not matched to a gene; V was cut back by 3 bases and J by 7 bases. The germline V gene has CDR1 SGDLS and CDR2 YYNGEE. This CDR3 region has 14 residues. CDR3 sequence reads: CASSERTSGGELFF. In nucleotides, the CDR3 is TGTGCCAGCAGCGAGCGGACTAGCGGCGGGGAGCTGTTTTTT.